This note documents a single TCR beta chain sequence. Its antigen is undetermined. The data are from a study of post-analysis software for immune sequencing data. For the study at large: Progressive-relapsing, secondary progressive and relapsing-remitting multiple sclerosis were among the disease courses included. Points from the study as a whole: Patients had higher frequencies than controls of roughly five TRBV segments, including TRBV5-6, TRBV5-1 and TRBV20-1. People with multiple sclerosis had a significantly lower normalized Chao1 diversity than controls did. By F measure, samples from a shared preparation batch strongly co-clustered.

The V gene's germline CDR1 is LGHDT and CDR2 YNNKEL (reference sequence). V dropped 0 bases and J dropped 0 bases, with 2 bases sitting between them. CDR3 length equals 13 residues. Prepared TCR beta cDNA libraries contained unique molecular identifiers. T cells numbering 1 to 10 million yielded 500,000 to 550,000 cDNA molecules. TCRdb processed the PCR reads anew with MiXCR; each CDR3 protein has one entry. The profile covers over 300,000 distinct CDR3 sequences, with 30% to 45% appearing a single time and 13% taken by the ten largest. The origin of this receptor is a girl between 10 and 17 years old with multiple sclerosis. The chain couples TRBV3-1 to TRBJ1-1; D is undetermined. The sample was blood. This CDR3 is CASSQELNTEAFF. DNA for the CDR3: TGTGCCAGCAGCCAAGAGCTGAACACTGAAGCTTTCTTT. Full variable domain (remainder filled in from reference TRBV3-1 and TRBJ1-1): DTAVSQTPKYLVTQMGNDKSIKCEQNLGHDTMYWYKQDSKKFLKIMFSYNNKELIINETVPNRFSPKSPDKAHLNLHINSLELGDSAVYFCASSQELNTEAFFGQGTRLTVV.